The 27 T cell receptor beta chains presented below share a single source sample, sequenced in a study of T cells in Graves' hyperthyroidism and ophthalmopathy. There were TCR beta CDR3 regions amplified from RNA transcripts. Initially, a first-round RT-PCR of the TCR CDR3 employed the HTBI primer set. TCRdb itself ran the multiplex PCR reads through MiXCR, one entry per CDR3 protein. The table has about 290,000 distinct CDR3 sequences, 13% seen once; the top ten hold 6% to 8%. The sample consisted of blood. Receptors originate from a woman between 25 and 40 years old with Graves' hyperthyroidism that later progressed to Graves' ophthalmopathy.

In its sample, this clonotype was seen many times. This chain uses TRBV12-3 or TRBV12-4 with TRBJ1-1; D call uncertain. The CDR3 is 16 amino acids. Trimming took off 2 bases at V and 1 base at J, with 14 bases between the two ends. This CDR3 is CASSLQGPLGNTEAFF. The CDR3 DNA reads as TGTGCCAGCAGTTTACAAGGACCTCTTGGGAACACTGAAGCTTTCTTT.

This clonotype occurred many times. CDR3 amino acids: CASSFEVGNTIYF. The CDR3, as DNA: TGTGCCAGCAGCTTTGAAGTCGGAAACACCATATATTTT. V and J are TRBV11-2 and TRBJ1-3; D uncertain. CDR3 length: 13 amino acids. V was cut by 3 bases and J by 4 bases, with 7 bases left in between. The germline CDR1 and CDR2 sequences are SGHAT and FQNNGV.

This clonotype occurred a few times. The gene calls are TRBV4-1 and TRBJ2-2, with TRBD1 identical over 7 bases. The CDR3 is 14 amino acids. The ends lost 1 base at V and 5 bases at J; junction bases unmatched: 1. CDR1 is MGHRA, CDR2 YSYEKL, per germline. Here the CDR3 reads CASSQGRGTGELFF. The CDR3 DNA reads TGCGCCAGCAGCCAAGGCAGGGGGACCGGGGAGCTGTTTTTT.

The table lists this clonotype with many counts. This chain uses TRBV7-9 with TRBJ2-1; D is perhaps TRBD2 (5 bases). Trimming removed 0 bases at V and 0 bases at J, with 15 bases between. Per germline, CDR1 SEHNR and CDR2 FQNEAQ (reference sequence). The length of the CDR3 is 18 residues. Written as DNA, the CDR3 is TGTGCCAGCAGCTTAGCGTATCCTAGCAGTAGCTCCTACAATGAGCAGTTCTTC. The encoded protein is CASSLAYPSSSSYNEQFF.

This clonotype came up many times. This chain connects TRBV12-3 or TRBV12-4 to TRBJ2-5, with no clear D. The CDR3 has 12 residues. Trimming pared 2 bases from V and 4 bases from J, leaving 5 bases between. In DNA, the CDR3 is TGTGCCAGCAGTTTAAGGTCAGAGACCCAGTACTTC. Its translation: CASSLRSETQYF.

This clonotype has more than one count but fewer than ten. The gene calls are TRBV28 and TRBJ1-5; possibly TRBD1 for D (5 bases). V lost 10 bases and J 0 bases, leaving 10 bases between the germline ends. The CDR3 runs to 13 residues. The V gene's germline CDR1 is MDHEN and CDR2 SYDVKM. The DNA for the CDR3 is TGTGCCATTGGCAGGGATAGCAATCAGCCCCAGCATTTT. This gives the protein CAIGRDSNQPQHF.

At least ten counts were recorded for this clonotype. As DNA, the CDR3 is TGTGCCACCGGTAGGGGCGGCTCCTCCTACAATGAGCAGTTCTTC. Its protein product is CATGRGGSSYNEQFF. The V call is TRBV28, the J call TRBJ2-1; the D gene is possibly TRBD1 (5 bases). Germline V gene lookup returns CDR1 MDHEN and CDR2 SYDVKM. Deletions cut 10 bases from V and 0 bases from J, with 16 bases between. This CDR3 region has 15 residues.

This clonotype has ten or more counts. The V call is TRBV27, the J call TRBJ2-7, with TRBD1 as a possible D gene (6 bases). Trimming removed 4 bases from V and 1 base from J, with 11 bases in between. Germline values: CDR1 MNHEY, CDR2 SMNVEV (reference sequence). This CDR3 is 14 amino acids long. This chain's CDR3 is CASSSGTLSYEQYF. The CDR3 DNA sequence: TGTGCCAGCAGTTCCGGGACATTATCCTACGAGCAGTACTTC.

The gene calls are TRBV6-4 and TRBJ1-6; 7 nucleotides agree with TRBD1. V was pared by 6 bases and J by 7 bases, with 3 bases of the junction left unmatched. In germline, CDR1 is MRHNA, CDR2 SNTAGT. This CDR3 region has 13 residues. This chain's CDR3 is CASRGQLNSPLHF. CDR3 coding DNA: TGTGCCAGCAGGGGACAGCTGAATTCACCCCTCCACTTT.

This clonotype was seen repeatedly, ten times or more. V usage is TRBV30 and J usage is TRBJ1-5; TRBD1 matches at 7 bases. The CDR3 has 13 residues. The trim removed 1 base at V and 6 bases at J, leaving 3 bases unmatched. CDR1 and CDR2 (germline): GTSNPN, SVGIG (reference sequence). CDR3 coding DNA: TGTGCCTGGAGTGCAGGGGGGAGTCAGCCCCAGCATTTT. This encodes CAWSAGGSQPQHF. The whole variable domain, filled in from reference TRBV30 and TRBJ1-5, reads SQTIHQWPATLVQPVGSPLSLECTVEGTSNPNLYWYRQAAGRGLQLLFYSVGIGQISSEVPQNLSASRPQDRQFILSSKKLLLSDSGFYLCAWSAGGSQPQHFGDGTRLSIL.

This clonotype showed up many times. The chain carries TRBV6-2 or TRBV6-3 and TRBJ2-3; 7 bases agree with TRBD2. The trim removed 2 bases at V and 4 bases at J, leaving 3 bases unmatched. The germline V gene has CDR1 MNHEY and CDR2 SVGEGT. The CDR3 consists of 14 residues. The CDR3 DNA is TGTGCCAGCAGTTACATGGCGGGGGCAGATACGCAGTATTTT. This codes for CASSYMAGADTQYF.

This clonotype was seen ten or more times. The chain links TRBV30 to TRBJ2-2, with TRBD1 identical over 8 bases. Per germline, CDR1 GTSNPN and CDR2 SVGIG (reference sequence). J was trimmed by 0 bases and V by 2 bases; bases with no gene match: 11. This CDR3 spans 18 amino acids. The CDR3 here is CAWSPWTGPIANTGELFF. The CDR3 nucleotides read TGTGCCTGGAGTCCTTGGACAGGGCCCATCGCGAACACCGGGGAGCTGTTTTTT.

This clonotype was recorded at least ten times. V and J are TRBV29-1 and TRBJ2-3, with 8 bases aligning to TRBD2. Losses at the gene ends were 4 bases for V and 6 bases for J; bases not matched to a gene: 6. The CDR3 contains 13 residues. Germline CDR1 is SQVTM and CDR2 is ANQGSEA. CDR3 residues: CSVGSGSGDTQYF. CDR3 nucleotides: TGCAGCGTTGGGAGCGGGAGCGGGGATACGCAGTATTTT.

This clonotype came up many times. V usage is TRBV12-3 or TRBV12-4 and J usage is TRBJ1-5, with no clear D. The CDR3 loop spans 13 amino acids. Trimming shortened V by 1 base and J by 7 bases, and 8 bases separated the two germline ends. The CDR3 nucleotides are TGTGCCAGCAGTTTAGGCCCTCTACAGCCCCAGCATTTT. It specifies CASSLGPLQPQHF.

This clonotype showed up many times. The CDR3 DNA follows: TGTGCCAGCAGCTCCCGTCTAGCGGGAGCCCCCTACGAGCAGTACTTC. Translating it yields CASSSRLAGAPYEQYF. The chain couples TRBV27 to TRBJ2-7; TRBD2 matches at 10 bases. V lost 6 bases and J lost 2; bases outside the gene matches: 10. The CDR3 covers 16 residues. Germline CDR1 and CDR2: MNHEY and SMNVEV (reference sequence).

This clonotype was observed a few times. The chain carries TRBV5-1 and TRBJ2-7; D is perhaps TRBD2 (6 bases). V was pared by 2 bases and J by 7 bases, with 22 bases between. CDR1 SGHRS and CDR2 YFSETQ come from the germline V gene. The length of the CDR3 is 16 residues. DNA of the CDR3: TGCGCCAGCAGCTTACAACTAGCCTCCCGAGCTGATGAGCAGTACTTC. Its protein is CASSLQLASRADEQYF. Using reference TRBV5-1 and TRBJ2-7 for the parts outside the CDR3, the full variable domain is KAGVTQTPRYLIKTRGQQVTLSCSPISGHRSVSWYQQTPGQGLQFLFEYFSETQRNKGNFPGRFSGRQFSNSRSEMNVSTLELGDSALYLCASSLQLASRADEQYFGPGTRLTVT.

This clonotype occurred many times. The chain joins TRBV24-1 to TRBJ2-2; D is perhaps TRBD1 (6 bases). CDR1 and CDR2 from the germline V gene are KGHDR and SFDVKD. Between the trimmed V and J ends, which lost 8 bases and 3 bases, there was a span of 6 bases. The CDR3 has 12 residues. The CDR3 here is CATNRDTGELFF. In nucleotides, the CDR3 is TGTGCCACCAACAGGGACACCGGGGAGCTGTTTTTT.

This clonotype was counted a few times. J is TRBJ1-5 and V is TRBV19; D gene uncertain. The germline V gene encodes CDR1 LNHDA and CDR2 SQIVND (reference sequence). The CDR3 spans 13 residues. The V and J ends lost 3 bases and 7 bases respectively, with 10 bases between them. CDR3 nucleotide sequence: TGTGCCAGTAGTATTGGTGGGTTCCAGCCCCAGCATTTT. Translated: CASSIGGFQPQHF.

This clonotype has a count of ten or more. This sequence joins TRBV7-2 and TRBJ2-1, with 13 positions matching TRBD2. Germline CDR1 is SGHTA and CDR2 is FQGNSA. V shed 5 bases and J 2 bases; nucleotides not matched to a gene: 12. The CDR3 is 19 amino acids. CDR3 DNA sequence: TGTGCCAGCAGCCCCCTCGGACTAGCGGGAGTTAAGGCCTACAATGAGCAGTTCTTC. Its translation is CASSPLGLAGVKAYNEQFF.

As regards this clonotype: A much larger clone lies one base from this, so it may be a read error. The rearrangement joins TRBV5-6 to TRBJ2-5, with TRBD2 as a possible D gene (5 bases). This CDR3 spans 13 amino acids. CDR1 is SGHDT and CDR2 is YYEEEE in the germline V gene. The CDR3 sequence is CASSLYGVETRYF. DNA of the CDR3: TGTGCCAGCAGCTTGTACGGGGTTGAGACCCGGTACTTC.

This clonotype occurred a few times. The CDR3 here is CSARASYNEQFF. CDR3 nucleotide sequence: TGCAGTGCTAGGGCAAGCTACAATGAGCAGTTCTTC. The rearrangement uses TRBV20-1 and TRBJ2-1, with D uncertain. With 3 bases removed from V and 3 bases from J, the gap between germline ends came to 6 bases. This CDR3 has 12 residues. Germline V CDR1 and CDR2: DFQATT, SNEGSKA (reference sequence).

This clonotype has a count of ten or more. The chain uses TRBV18 and TRBJ2-5; D ambiguous. CDR1 is KGHSH, CDR2 LQKENI, per germline. This CDR3 is built from 13 residues. Trimming stripped 4 bases from V and 1 base from J, with 7 bases between. CDR3 coding DNA: TGTGCCAGCTCACTTCGGACCCAAGAGACCCAGTACTTC. Its translation is CASSLRTQETQYF.

This clonotype was counted ten times or more. V and J are TRBV6-5 and TRBJ1-1; D perhaps matches TRBD1 (5 bases). The V gene's germline CDR1 is MNHEY and CDR2 SVGAGI. Trimming cost V 2 bases and J 6 bases, with 7 bases left between them. This CDR3 spans 12 amino acids. CDR3 coding DNA: TGTGCCAGCAGTTACGGGGGGGCTGAAGCTTTCTTT. Translating gives CASSYGGAEAFF.

The V call is TRBV6-2 or TRBV6-3, the J call TRBJ2-1; 9 positions match TRBD2. The germline CDR1 and CDR2 sequences are MNHEY and SVGEGT. The CDR3 runs to 17 residues. Trimming removed 1 base from V and 3 bases from J; junction bases left unmatched: 7. The chain's CDR3 is CASSYYKREALYNEQFF. Here the CDR3 DNA reads TGTGCCAGCAGTTACTACAAGCGGGAGGCCCTCTACAATGAGCAGTTCTTC.

The CDR3 spells CASSQHVKIDTQYF. CDR3 coding DNA: TGCGCCAGCAGCCAACATGTTAAGATAGATACGCAGTATTTT. V gene TRBV4-1 combines with J gene TRBJ2-3; unclear D gene. The CDR3 loop spans 14 amino acids. Germline loops: CDR1 MGHRA, CDR2 YSYEKL. Deletions cut 2 bases from V and 5 bases from J, with 11 bases between.

This clonotype has ten or more counts. The V call is TRBV10-3, the J call TRBJ2-5, with D tentatively TRBD2 (6 bases). Trimming left V 0 bases short and J 5 bases short, with 13 bases between. This CDR3 is 15 amino acids long. From germline, CDR1 is ENHRY and CDR2 SYGVKD. The CDR3 DNA follows: TGTGCCATCAGTGAGTCGGGACTCGGGCGGGAGACCCAGTACTTC. This translates into CAISESGLGRETQYF.

Of note for this clonotype: A much larger clone lies one base from this, so it may be a read error. This chain connects TRBV19 to TRBJ1-1; no definite D call. The CDR3 consists of 15 residues. Germline values: CDR1 LNHDA, CDR2 SQIVND (reference sequence). V gave up 5 bases and J gave up 4 bases, with 17 bases separating them. The chain's CDR3 is CASSAQATMSTEAFF. The CDR3 DNA reads as TGTGCCAGTAGTGCGCAGGCAACCATGAGCACTGAAGCTTTCTTT.